Listed here is a single T cell receptor beta chain. Its target is not known. The data were produced by immunoSEQ multiplex PCR, yet TCRdb's version contains in-frame clones alone and is incomplete. The sample holds about 16,000 clones, 94% seen once. This sample was included in a study of T cells after posttransplantation cyclophosphamide. Broader study findings: Donor CD8+ memory clones often dominated recipient blood repertoires at later times. Recipient CMV seropositivity and CMV reactivation strongly tracked TRB clonality.

Germline V gene sequence: CDR1 SEHNR, CDR2 FQNEAQ (reference sequence). The CDR3 loop spans 16 amino acids. J was trimmed by 3 bases and V by 6 bases; bases with no gene match: 14. Cells defined as naive were viable CD3+CD4+ or CD3+CD8+ and CCR7+CD45RA+CD45RO-CD95-CD27+CD28+. This clonotype was obtained from a woman aged 45-60 years in good health and a related stem cell transplant donor. The genes are TRBV7-9 and TRBJ2-7; 7 bases align to TRBD1. The material sequenced was naive CD4+ T cells sorted from blood. CDR3 DNA: TGTGCCAGCAGTTCCTCTCCATCGGGACAGATCTACGAGCAGTACTTC. It yields the protein CASSSSPSGQIYEQYF.